Listed here are 18 T cell receptor beta chains from one sample, sequenced in a study of cytomegalovirus exposure and HLA in healthy donors. Data came from immunoSEQ multiplex PCR; TCRdb stores just in-frame clones and leaves some out. The table lists 200,000 to 250,000 clones, around 88% of them singletons. Sample: PBMCs. These receptors were collected from a woman aged 18-29 years in good health and CMV-seronegative.

The DNA of the CDR3 is TGTGCCAGCAGTTTATTGGGACTAGCGGCCGCCTACGAGCAGTACTTC. It codes for CASSLLGLAAAYEQYF. The chain carries TRBV28 and TRBJ2-7, with 11 bases identical to TRBD2. The CDR3 length is 16 residues. V lost 1 base to trimming and J lost 2 bases; unmatched junction nucleotides: 4. Germline V gives CDR1 MDHEN, CDR2 SYDVKM.

This chain joins TRBV2 and TRBJ1-1; 7 bases align to TRBD1. With V trimmed by 7 bases and J by 4 bases, 12 bases remained unmatched. The CDR3 extends over 15 amino acids. CDR1 and CDR2 from the germline V gene are SNHLY and FYNNEI. The CDR3 sequence is CASNDRRGQGTEAFF. The CDR3 region has the DNA TGTGCCAGCAACGATCGTAGGGGGCAGGGCACTGAAGCTTTCTTT.

The chain employs TRBV30 and TRBJ1-2; 8 bases align to TRBD1. CDR1 and CDR2 (germline): GTSNPN, SVGIG (reference sequence). The CDR3 has 15 residues. V trimming: 1 base; J trimming: 0 bases; junction bases outside the gene matches: 4. As DNA, the CDR3 is TGTGCCTGGAGTGATCGGGACAGGTCTAACTATGGCTACACCTTC. It encodes CAWSDRDRSNYGYTF.

The chain is built from TRBV4-3 and TRBJ2-1, with 9 bases matching TRBD1. Trimming removed 4 bases from V and 3 bases from J; junction bases left unmatched: 7. Germline V lookup: CDR1 LGHNA, CDR2 YSLEER. The CDR3 totals 16 residues. The CDR3 region is CASSLRDRANYNEQFF. CDR3 nucleotide sequence: TGCGCCAGCAGCCTCCGGGACAGGGCTAACTACAATGAGCAGTTCTTC.

The rearrangement uses TRBV28 and TRBJ2-2, with D possibly TRBD2 on 6 matching bases. Trimming removed 5 bases from V and 6 bases from J, with 16 bases in between. Per germline, CDR1 MDHEN and CDR2 SYDVKM. This CDR3 has 15 residues. Written as DNA, the CDR3 is TGTGCCAGCAGTACCCTAGGCGGGACCTCCGGGGAGCTGTTTTTT. It codes for CASSTLGGTSGELFF.

The genes are TRBV7-9 and TRBJ2-1; no definite D call. Trimming stripped 5 bases from V and 8 bases from J, with 13 bases between. CDR3 size: 13 residues. Germline CDR1 is SEHNR and CDR2 is FQNEAQ (reference sequence). The CDR3 DNA sequence: TGTGCCAGCAGCCCTCGTGTTGGCTATGAGCAGTTCTTC. Its translation is CASSPRVGYEQFF.

This sequence joins TRBV2 and TRBJ2-3, with D possibly TRBD1 on 5 matching bases. The V and J ends lost 8 bases and 0 bases respectively, with 18 bases between them. Germline-derived CDR1 and CDR2 are SNHLY and FYNNEI. The CDR3 totals 16 residues. The CDR3: CASLDSTDISTDTQYF. CDR3 bases: TGTGCCAGCCTAGACTCGACAGATATTAGCACAGATACGCAGTATTTT.

J is TRBJ1-1 and V is TRBV6-1; 7 bases match TRBD1. Losses at the gene ends were 4 bases for V and 0 bases for J; bases not matched to a gene: 8. This CDR3 spans 16 amino acids. Per the germline V gene, CDR1 is MNHNS and CDR2 is SASEGT. In DNA form, the CDR3 reads TGTGCCAGCAGTGCCCGACTGACAGGGTTGAACACTGAAGCTTTCTTT. Encoded protein: CASSARLTGLNTEAFF.

The chain couples TRBV2 to TRBJ2-2, with 10 positions matching TRBD1. V lost 8 bases and J lost 5; bases outside the gene matches: 8. Germline V gene lookup returns CDR1 SNHLY and CDR2 FYNNEI. CDR3 length: 15 amino acids. CDR3 amino acids: CASGFGQGVTGELFF. The DNA for the CDR3 is TGTGCCAGCGGGTTCGGACAGGGGGTAACCGGGGAGCTGTTTTTT. The whole variable domain, remainder taken from reference TRBV2 and TRBJ2-2, is EPEVTQTPSHQVTQMGQEVILRCVPISNHLYFYWYRQILGQKVEFLVSFYNNEISEKSEIFDDQFSVERPDGSNFTLKIRSTKLEDSAMYFCASGFGQGVTGELFFGEGSRLTVL.

Of note for this clone: An end of the junction does not agree with germline; a read error may underlie this. Other DNA sequences in this sample translate to the same CDR3. This chain uses TRBV7-8 with TRBJ2-2; perhaps TRBD2 as D (5 bases). Germline assignment: CDR1 SGHVS and CDR2 FQNEAQ. The CDR3 extends over 19 amino acids. The CDR3 is CASSLATRGLGTNTGELFF. CDR3 nucleotide sequence: TGTGCCAGCAGCTTAGCGACGAGAGGGTTGGGTACGAACACTGGGGAGCTGTTTTTT.

J is TRBJ2-7 and V is TRBV19; 7 bases agree with TRBD2. Per germline, CDR1 LNHDA and CDR2 SQIVND (reference sequence). Losses at the gene ends were 5 bases for V and 3 bases for J; bases not matched to a gene: 7. CDR3 length: 14 amino acids. CDR3 nucleotides: TGTGCCAGTAGTTTGGGAGGGGCCCTCTACGAGCAGTACTTC. Translating gives CASSLGGALYEQYF.

The rearrangement joins TRBV4-3 to TRBJ2-3; D gene ambiguous. V was shortened by 0 bases and J by 6 bases, with 16 bases between the two germline ends. This CDR3 region has 16 residues. Germline V lookup: CDR1 LGHNA, CDR2 YSLEER. CDR3 nucleotides: TGCGCCAGCAGCCAAGATCTTCTGGAGCGATCGGATACGCAGTATTTT. Protein product: CASSQDLLERSDTQYF.

This clone was picked up one time. The chain recombines TRBV6-1 with TRBJ1-1, with a tentative D call TRBD1 (5 bases). The CDR3 spans 15 residues. The germline gives CDR1 MNHNS, CDR2 SASEGT. Trimming took 5 bases from V and 2 from J, leaving 15 bases between them. The CDR3 region has the DNA TGTGCCAGCAGTTTCCAACTTGGGGCCAACACTGAAGCTTTCTTT. Translation: CASSFQLGANTEAFF.

V gene TRBV6-1 combines with J gene TRBJ2-7; 9 nucleotides line up with TRBD1. The V segment lost 7 bases and the J segment 6 bases; nucleotides outside the gene matches: 13. CDR1 is MNHNS and CDR2 is SASEGT in the germline V gene. This CDR3 is 15 amino acids long. CDR3 amino acids: CASIAGVYRGREQYF. In nucleotides, the CDR3 is TGTGCCAGCATCGCGGGGGTATACAGGGGGCGCGAGCAGTACTTC.

This rearrangement joins TRBV28 to TRBJ1-2; tentatively, D is TRBD1 (6 bases). Trimming took off 3 bases at V and 2 bases at J, with 13 bases between the two ends. The germline CDR1 and CDR2 sequences are MDHEN and SYDVKM. This CDR3 is 15 amino acids long. The CDR3 loop is CASSFTAGENYGYTF. The DNA of the CDR3 is TGTGCCAGCAGTTTCACGGCAGGGGAGAACTATGGCTACACCTTC.

V is TRBV19 and J is TRBJ2-5; weak D call: TRBD2 (5 bases). Germline CDR1 LNHDA, CDR2 SQIVND (reference sequence). V lost 6 bases and J 5 bases, leaving 19 bases between the germline ends. This CDR3 spans 15 amino acids. This chain's CDR3 is CASSPKVREHETQYF. The CDR3, as DNA: TGTGCCAGTAGCCCTAAAGTAAGGGAGCACGAGACCCAGTACTTC.

The chain combines TRBV9 with TRBJ2-7, with 9 nucleotides matching TRBD2. Trimming took 3 bases from V and 2 from J; bases not matched to a gene: 15. Germline-derived CDR1 and CDR2 are SGDLS and YYNGEE. The CDR3 is 18 amino acids. This chain's CDR3 is CASSARDSLGLATYEQYF. CDR3 bases: TGTGCCAGCAGCGCGCGAGATAGCCTAGGACTAGCGACCTACGAGCAGTACTTC.

The gene calls are TRBV27 and TRBJ2-7; the match to TRBD1 covers 7 bases. Germline CDR1 reads MNHEY; CDR2 reads SMNVEV (reference sequence). V shed 8 bases, J shed 3 bases, and the junction held 10 bases outside the gene matches. The CDR3 sequence is 14 residues long. The CDR3 bases are TGTGCCAGCCATTCAACCGGGGACAGCTACGAGCAGTACTTC. It yields the protein CASHSTGDSYEQYF.